This T cell receptor (beta chain) is drawn from a study of CD8 T cells in Susac syndrome. Sequencing of TCR beta was carried out in blood CD8+ and CD4+ T cells. A quantity of about 0.45 to 1 ug RNA underwent reverse transcription using random hexamers. Using its own MiXCR run on the immunoSEQ multiplex PCR reads, TCRdb lists one record per CDR3 protein. The sample has roughly 120,000 distinct CDR3 sequences, around 95% seen once. This CDR3 is 15 amino acids long. J gave up 2 bases and V 4 bases, and 5 bases lay outside the gene matches. Germline CDR1 and CDR2: SGHNT and YYREEE (reference sequence). The chain links TRBV5-4 to TRBJ2-2; 7 bases map to TRBD2. The TCR was taken from a human donor in good health. Sequenced input: CD4+ T cells from PBMCs. This chain's CDR3 is CASSSRAGNTGELFF. CDR3 in DNA: TGTGCCAGCAGCAGCCGAGCGGGAAACACCGGGGAGCTGTTTTTT.